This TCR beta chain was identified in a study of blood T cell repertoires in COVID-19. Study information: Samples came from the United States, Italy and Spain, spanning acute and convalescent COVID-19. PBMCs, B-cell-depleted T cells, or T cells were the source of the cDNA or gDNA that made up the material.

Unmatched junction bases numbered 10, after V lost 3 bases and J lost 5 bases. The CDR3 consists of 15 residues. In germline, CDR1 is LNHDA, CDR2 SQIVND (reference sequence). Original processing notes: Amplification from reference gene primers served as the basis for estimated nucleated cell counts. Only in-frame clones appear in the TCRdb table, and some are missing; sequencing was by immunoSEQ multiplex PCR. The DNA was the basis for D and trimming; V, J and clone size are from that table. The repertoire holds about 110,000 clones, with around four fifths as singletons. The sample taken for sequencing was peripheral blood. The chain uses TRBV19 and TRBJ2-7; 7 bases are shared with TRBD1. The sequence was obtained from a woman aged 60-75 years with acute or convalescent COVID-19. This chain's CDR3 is CASSISGTVLNEQYF. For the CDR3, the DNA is TGTGCCAGTAGTATCTCCGGGACAGTTCTGAACGAGCAGTACTTC.